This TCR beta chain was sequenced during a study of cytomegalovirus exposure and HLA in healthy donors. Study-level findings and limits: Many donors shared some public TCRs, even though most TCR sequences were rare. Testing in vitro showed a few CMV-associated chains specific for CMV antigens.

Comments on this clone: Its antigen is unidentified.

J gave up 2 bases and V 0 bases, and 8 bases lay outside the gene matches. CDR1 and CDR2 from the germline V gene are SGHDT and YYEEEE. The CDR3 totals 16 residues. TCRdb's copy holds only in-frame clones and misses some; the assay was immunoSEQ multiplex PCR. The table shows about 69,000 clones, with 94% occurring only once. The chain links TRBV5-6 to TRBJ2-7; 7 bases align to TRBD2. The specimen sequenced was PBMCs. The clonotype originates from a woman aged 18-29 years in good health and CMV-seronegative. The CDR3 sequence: CASSLVRASGTYEQYF. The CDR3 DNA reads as TGTGCCAGCAGCTTGGTTCGCGCTAGCGGAACCTACGAGCAGTACTTC.